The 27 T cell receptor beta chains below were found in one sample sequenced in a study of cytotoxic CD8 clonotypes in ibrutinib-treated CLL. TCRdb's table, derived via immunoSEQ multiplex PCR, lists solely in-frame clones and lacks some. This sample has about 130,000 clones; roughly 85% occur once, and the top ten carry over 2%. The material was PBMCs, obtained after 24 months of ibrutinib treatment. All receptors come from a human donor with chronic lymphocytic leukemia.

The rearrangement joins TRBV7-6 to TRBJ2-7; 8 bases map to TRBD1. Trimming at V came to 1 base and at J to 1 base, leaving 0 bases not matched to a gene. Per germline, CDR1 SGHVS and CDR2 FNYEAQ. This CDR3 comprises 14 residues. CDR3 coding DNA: TGTGCCAGCAGCTTAGACAGGGGGTCCTACGAGCAGTACTTC. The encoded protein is CASSLDRGSYEQYF. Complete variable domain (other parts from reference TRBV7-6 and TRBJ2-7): GAGVSQSPRYKVTKRGQDVALRCDPISGHVSLYWYRQALGQGPEFLTYFNYEAQQDKSGLPNDRFSAERPEGSISTLTIQRTEQRDSAMYRCASSLDRGSYEQYFGPGTRLTVT.

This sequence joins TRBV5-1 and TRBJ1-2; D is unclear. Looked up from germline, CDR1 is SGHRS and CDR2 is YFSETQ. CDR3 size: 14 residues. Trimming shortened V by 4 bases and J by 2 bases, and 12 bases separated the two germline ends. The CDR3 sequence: CASSPPSGNYGYTF. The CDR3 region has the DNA TGCGCCAGCAGCCCCCCCTCGGGGAACTATGGCTACACCTTC.

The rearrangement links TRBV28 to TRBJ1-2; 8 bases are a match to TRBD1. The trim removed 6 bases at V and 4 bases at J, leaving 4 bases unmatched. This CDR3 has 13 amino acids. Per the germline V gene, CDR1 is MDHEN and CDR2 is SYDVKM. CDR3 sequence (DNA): TGTGCCAGCAGGCGAACAGGGGGCTATGGCTACACCTTC. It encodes CASRRTGGYGYTF.

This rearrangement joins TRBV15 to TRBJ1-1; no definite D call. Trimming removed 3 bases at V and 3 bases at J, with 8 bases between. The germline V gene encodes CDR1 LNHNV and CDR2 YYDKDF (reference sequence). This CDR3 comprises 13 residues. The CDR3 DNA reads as TGTGCCACCAGCAGTACCCCAGACACTGAAGCTTTCTTT. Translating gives CATSSTPDTEAFF.

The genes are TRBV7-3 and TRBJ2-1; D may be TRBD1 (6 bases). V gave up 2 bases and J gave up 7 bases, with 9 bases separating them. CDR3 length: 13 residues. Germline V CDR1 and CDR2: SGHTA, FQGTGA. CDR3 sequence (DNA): TGTGCCAGCAGCTTAGGACAGAGAAATGAGCAGTTCTTC. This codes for CASSLGQRNEQFF.

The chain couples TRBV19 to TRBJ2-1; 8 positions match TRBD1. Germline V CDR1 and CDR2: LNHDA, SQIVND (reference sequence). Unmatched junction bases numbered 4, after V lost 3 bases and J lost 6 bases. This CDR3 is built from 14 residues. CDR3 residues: CASSMQDRANEQFF. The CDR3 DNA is TGTGCCAGTAGTATGCAGGACAGGGCCAATGAGCAGTTCTTC.

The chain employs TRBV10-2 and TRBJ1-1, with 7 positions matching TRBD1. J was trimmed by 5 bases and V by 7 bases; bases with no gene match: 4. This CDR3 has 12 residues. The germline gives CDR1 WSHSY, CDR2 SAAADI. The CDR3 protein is CASKQGRTEAFF. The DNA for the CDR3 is TGCGCCAGCAAACAGGGGCGAACTGAAGCTTTCTTT.

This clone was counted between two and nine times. Written as DNA, the CDR3 is TGTGCCAGCAGTGACCAGGGATACACTGAAGCTTTCTTT. It encodes CASSDQGYTEAFF. The chain joins TRBV2 to TRBJ1-1; D is perhaps TRBD1 (5 bases). V gave up 3 bases and J gave up 3 bases, with 8 bases separating them. The CDR3 is 13 residues long. Looked up from germline, CDR1 is SNHLY and CDR2 is FYNNEI.

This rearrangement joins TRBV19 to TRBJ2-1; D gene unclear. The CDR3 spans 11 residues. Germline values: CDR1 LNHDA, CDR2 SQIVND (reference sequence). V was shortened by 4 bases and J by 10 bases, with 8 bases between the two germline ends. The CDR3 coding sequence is TGTGCCAGTAGTAGGACGCGGGAGCAGTTCTTC. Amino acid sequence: CASSRTREQFF. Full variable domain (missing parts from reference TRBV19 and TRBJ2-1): DGGITQSPKYLFRKEGQNVTLSCEQNLNHDAMYWYRQDPGQGLRLIYYSQIVNDFQKGDIAEGYSVSREKKESFPLTVTSAQKNPTAFYLCASSRTREQFFGPGTRLTVL.

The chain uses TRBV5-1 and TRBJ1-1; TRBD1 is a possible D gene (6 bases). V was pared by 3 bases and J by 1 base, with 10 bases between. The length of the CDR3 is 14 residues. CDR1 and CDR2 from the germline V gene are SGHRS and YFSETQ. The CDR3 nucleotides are TGCGCCAGCAGCTCCGGACAGAAGAACACTGAAGCTTTCTTT. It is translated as CASSSGQKNTEAFF.

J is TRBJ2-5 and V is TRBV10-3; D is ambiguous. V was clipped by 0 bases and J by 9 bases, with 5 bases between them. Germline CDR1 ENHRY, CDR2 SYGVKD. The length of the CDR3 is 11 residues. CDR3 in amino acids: CAISESGSQYF. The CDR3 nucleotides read TGTGCCATCAGTGAGTCGGGGTCCCAGTACTTC.

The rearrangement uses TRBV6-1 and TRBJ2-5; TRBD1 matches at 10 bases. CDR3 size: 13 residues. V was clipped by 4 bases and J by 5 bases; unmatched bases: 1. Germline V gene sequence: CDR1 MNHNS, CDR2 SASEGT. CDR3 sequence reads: CASSGDRGETQYF. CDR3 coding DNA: TGTGCCAGCAGTGGGGACAGGGGTGAGACCCAGTACTTC.

The CDR3 DNA is TGTGCCAGCAGCTTACGGACAGGCTACGAGCAGTACTTC. Translation: CASSLRTGYEQYF. V is TRBV7-2 and J is TRBJ2-7; 7 bases agree with TRBD1. The length of the CDR3 is 13 residues. V lost 2 bases, J lost 3 bases, and 1 base stayed unmatched. Germline V lookup: CDR1 SGHTA, CDR2 FQGNSA.

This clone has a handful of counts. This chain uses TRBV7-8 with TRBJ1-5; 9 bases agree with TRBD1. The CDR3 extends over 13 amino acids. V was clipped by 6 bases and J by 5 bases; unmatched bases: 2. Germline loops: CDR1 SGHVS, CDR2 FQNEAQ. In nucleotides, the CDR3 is TGTGCCAGCAGTTGGGACAGGGATCAGCCCCAGCATTTT. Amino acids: CASSWDRDQPQHF.

This CDR3 is CAISESDRVGYTEAFF. The DNA of the CDR3 is TGTGCCATCAGTGAGTCCGACAGGGTAGGATACACTGAAGCTTTCTTT. This chain links TRBV10-3 with TRBJ1-1; TRBD1 matches at 7 bases. The germline gives CDR1 ENHRY, CDR2 SYGVKD. Trimming removed 0 bases from V and 3 bases from J; junction bases left unmatched: 7. This CDR3 contains 16 residues.

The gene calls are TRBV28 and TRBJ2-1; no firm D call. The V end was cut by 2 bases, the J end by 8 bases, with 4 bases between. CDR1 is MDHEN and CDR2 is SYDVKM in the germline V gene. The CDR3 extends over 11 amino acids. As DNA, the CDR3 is TGTGCCAGCAGTTTAGGAGATGAGCAGTTCTTC. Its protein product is CASSLGDEQFF.

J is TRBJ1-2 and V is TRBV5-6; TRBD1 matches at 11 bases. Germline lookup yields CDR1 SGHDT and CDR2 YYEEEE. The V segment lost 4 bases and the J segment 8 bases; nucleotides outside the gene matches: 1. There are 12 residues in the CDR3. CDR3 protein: CASSGTGGGYTF. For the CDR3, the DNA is TGTGCCAGCAGCGGGACAGGGGGAGGCTACACCTTC.

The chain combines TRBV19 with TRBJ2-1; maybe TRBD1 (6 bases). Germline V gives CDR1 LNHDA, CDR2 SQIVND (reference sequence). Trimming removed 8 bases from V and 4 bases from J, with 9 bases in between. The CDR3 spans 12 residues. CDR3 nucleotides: TGTGCCAGTCAGGGGATTTACAATGAGCAGTTCTTC. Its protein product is CASQGIYNEQFF.

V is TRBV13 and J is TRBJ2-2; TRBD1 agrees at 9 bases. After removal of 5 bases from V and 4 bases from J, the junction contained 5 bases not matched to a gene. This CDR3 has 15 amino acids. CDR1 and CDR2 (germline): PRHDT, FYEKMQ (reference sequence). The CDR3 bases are TGTGCCAGCAGCCACCGGGACAGGGTCACCGGGGAGCTGTTTTTT. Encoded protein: CASSHRDRVTGELFF.

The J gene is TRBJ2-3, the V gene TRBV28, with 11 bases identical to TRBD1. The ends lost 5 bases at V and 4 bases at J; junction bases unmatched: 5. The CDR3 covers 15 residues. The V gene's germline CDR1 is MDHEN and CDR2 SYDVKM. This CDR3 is CASSRPGQGADTQYF. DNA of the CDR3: TGTGCCAGCAGTCGACCGGGACAGGGGGCAGATACGCAGTATTTT.

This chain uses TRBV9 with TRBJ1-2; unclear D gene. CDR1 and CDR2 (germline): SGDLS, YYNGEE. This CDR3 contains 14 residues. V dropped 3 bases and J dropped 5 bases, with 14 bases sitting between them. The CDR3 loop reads CASSGTGSSYGYTF. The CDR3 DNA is TGTGCCAGCAGCGGGACCGGGAGCTCTTATGGCTACACCTTC.

The CDR3 sequence: CASSPQAWTADSPLHF. Written as DNA, the CDR3 is TGTGCCAGCTCACCACAAGCCTGGACAGCAGATTCACCCCTCCACTTT. The J gene is TRBJ1-6, the V gene TRBV18; D might be TRBD1 (6 bases). Germline CDR1 is KGHSH and CDR2 is LQKENI. The CDR3 has 16 amino acids. V shed 1 base and J shed 8 bases, with 15 bases lying between them.

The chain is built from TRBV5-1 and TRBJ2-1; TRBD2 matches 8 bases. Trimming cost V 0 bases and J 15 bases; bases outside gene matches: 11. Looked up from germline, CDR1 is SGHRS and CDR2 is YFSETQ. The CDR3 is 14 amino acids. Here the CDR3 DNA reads TGCGCCAGCAGCTTGGCCAGCGGGAGCATTCATGGGTTCTTC. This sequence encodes CASSLASGSIHGFF.

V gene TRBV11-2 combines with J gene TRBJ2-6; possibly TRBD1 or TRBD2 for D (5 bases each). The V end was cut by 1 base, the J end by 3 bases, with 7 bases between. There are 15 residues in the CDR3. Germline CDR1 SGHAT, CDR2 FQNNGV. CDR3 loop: CASSLGGIGANVLTF. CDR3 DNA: TGTGCCAGCAGCTTAGGGGGGATTGGGGCCAACGTCCTGACTTTC.

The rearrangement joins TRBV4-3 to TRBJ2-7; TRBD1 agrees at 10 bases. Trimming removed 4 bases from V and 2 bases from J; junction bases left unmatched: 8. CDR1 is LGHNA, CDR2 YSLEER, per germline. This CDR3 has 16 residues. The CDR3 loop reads CASSPETGTGAYEQYF. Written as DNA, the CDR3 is TGCGCCAGCAGCCCGGAAACCGGGACAGGGGCCTACGAGCAGTACTTC.

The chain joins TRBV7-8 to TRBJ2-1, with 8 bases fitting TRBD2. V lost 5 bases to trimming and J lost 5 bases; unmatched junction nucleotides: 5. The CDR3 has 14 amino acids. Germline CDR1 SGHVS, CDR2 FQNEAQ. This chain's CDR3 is CASSLGGAHNEQFF. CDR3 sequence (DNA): TGTGCCAGCAGCCTCGGGGGGGCGCACAATGAGCAGTTCTTC.

CDR3 coding DNA: TGTGCCAGCTCACCACCAAATCAGGGGGCGGGTGAGCAGTTCTTC. It encodes CASSPPNQGAGEQFF. The genes are TRBV18 and TRBJ2-1; 8 bases are shared with TRBD1. This CDR3 region has 15 residues. The V and J ends lost 0 bases and 9 bases, in that order; junction bases with no gene match: 7. Germline assignment: CDR1 KGHSH and CDR2 LQKENI. Complete variable domain (other parts from reference TRBV18 and TRBJ2-1): NAGVMQNPRHLVRRRGQEARLRCSPMKGHSHVYWYRQLPEEGLKFMVYLQKENIIDESGMPKERFSAEFPKEGPSILRIQQVVRGDSAAYFCASSPPNQGAGEQFFGPGTRLTVL.